These 8 T cell receptor beta chains originate from one sample sequenced in a study of T cell responses to AZD1222 COVID-19 vaccine. Profiling relied on immunoSEQ multiplex PCR, and the TCRdb table lists in-frame clones only, not all of them. Counted here are about 130,000 clones, roughly 90% occurring once; the ten biggest clones make up 6.3%. Specimen: peripheral blood, collected on day 0 of AZD1222 vaccination. The receptors here all came from an adult in good health.

The chain links TRBV6-5 to TRBJ2-5; 10 positions agree with TRBD1. The CDR3 extends over 15 amino acids. Losses at the gene ends were 7 bases for V and 0 bases for J; bases not matched to a gene: 5. Germline loops: CDR1 MNHEY, CDR2 SVGAGI. CDR3 sequence reads: CASTPGQGNQETQYF. In nucleotides, the CDR3 is TGTGCCAGCACCCCGGGACAGGGGAACCAAGAGACCCAGTACTTC.

The chain uses TRBV19 and TRBJ1-3; D not certain. CDR3 length equals 14 residues. Trimming took off 4 bases at V and 0 bases at J, with 7 bases between the two ends. In germline, CDR1 is LNHDA, CDR2 SQIVND (reference sequence). In DNA form, the CDR3 reads TGTGCCAGTAGTAGTGGCTTCTCTGGAAACACCATATATTTT. It specifies CASSSGFSGNTIYF.

DNA of the CDR3: TGTGCCAGCAGCCCTTGGGAGACAGGGAATGAGCAGTTCTTC. Translation gives CASSPWETGNEQFF. The V call is TRBV9, the J call TRBJ2-1; TRBD1 matches 7 bases. Germline V lookup: CDR1 SGDLS, CDR2 YYNGEE. V gave up 4 bases and J gave up 7 bases; unmatched junction bases: 8. The CDR3 runs to 14 residues.

The chain recombines TRBV28 with TRBJ1-5, with unresolved D. V was clipped by 2 bases and J by 0 bases, with 5 bases between them. The CDR3 sequence is 14 residues long. Germline V CDR1 and CDR2: MDHEN, SYDVKM. CDR3 sequence (DNA): TGTGCCAGCAGTTTACGAGCTAGCAATCAGCCCCAGCATTTT. Protein: CASSLRASNQPQHF.

This clone has more than one count but fewer than ten. The J gene is TRBJ1-5, the V gene TRBV27; D gene unclear. The CDR3 runs to 13 residues. V dropped 3 bases and J dropped 2 bases, with 5 bases sitting between them. Per the germline V gene, CDR1 is MNHEY and CDR2 is SMNVEV (reference sequence). In DNA, the CDR3 is TGTGCCAGCAGTTTCGCAGGCAATCAGCCCCAGCATTTT. Translating it yields CASSFAGNQPQHF.

The rearrangement uses TRBV5-4 and TRBJ1-6; D is undetermined. The length of the CDR3 is 15 residues. V was shortened by 1 base and J by 7 bases, with 12 bases between the two germline ends. CDR1 and CDR2 from the germline V gene are SGHNT and YYREEE (reference sequence). DNA for the CDR3: TGTGCCAGCAGCTTGTTTACGACAAACAATTCACCCCTCCACTTT. The encoded protein is CASSLFTTNNSPLHF.

The CDR3 DNA sequence: TGTGCCAGCAGTTCACGCGGACAGGGTAGCAATCAGCCCCAGCATTTT. Its translation is CASSSRGQGSNQPQHF. V gene TRBV2 combines with J gene TRBJ1-5; 8 bases line up with TRBD1. Germline loops: CDR1 SNHLY, CDR2 FYNNEI. The CDR3 covers 16 residues. The V segment lost 5 bases and the J segment 0 bases; nucleotides outside the gene matches: 6.

The rearrangement links TRBV5-8 to TRBJ1-1; D is ambiguous. Germline loops: CDR1 SGHTS, CDR2 YDEGEE. Between the trimmed V and J ends, which lost 2 bases and 8 bases, there was a span of 7 bases. The CDR3 sequence is 11 residues long. This chain's CDR3 is CASSFTPEAFF. The CDR3 DNA reads as TGTGCCAGCAGCTTTACCCCAGAAGCTTTCTTT. The whole variable domain, remainder taken from reference TRBV5-8 and TRBJ1-1, is EAGVTQSPTHLIKTRGQQATLRCSPISGHTSVYWYQQALGLGLQFLLWYDEGEERNRGNFPPRFSGRQFPNYSSELNVNALELEDSALYLCASSFTPEAFFGQGTRLTVV.